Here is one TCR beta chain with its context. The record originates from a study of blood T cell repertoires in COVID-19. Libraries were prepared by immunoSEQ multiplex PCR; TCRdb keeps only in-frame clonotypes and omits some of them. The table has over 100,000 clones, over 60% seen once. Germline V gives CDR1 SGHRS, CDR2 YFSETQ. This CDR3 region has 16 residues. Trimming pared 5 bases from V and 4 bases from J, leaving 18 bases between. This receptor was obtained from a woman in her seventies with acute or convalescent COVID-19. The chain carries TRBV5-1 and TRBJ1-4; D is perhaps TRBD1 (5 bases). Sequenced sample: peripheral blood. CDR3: CASRPRDGPFNEKLFF. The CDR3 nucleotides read TGCGCCAGCAGGCCGCGGGACGGACCTTTTAATGAAAAACTGTTTTTT.